This is a list of T cell receptor beta chains from one sample in a study of OX40 agonist ivuxolimab in advanced cancers. Profiled with immunoSEQ multiplex PCR; TCRdb holds only in-frame clones, not every one. The table has over 65,000 clones, more than 85% seen once; the top ten hold approximately 7.7%. The sequences come from CD4+ or CD8+ T cells sorted from blood, collected in a trial of the OX40 agonist ivuxolimab. The receptors were gathered from an adult with an advanced solid tumor such as melanoma, head and neck, liver or kidney cancer. CDR3s include the opening cysteine and the closing phenylalanine or tryptophan.

V	J	length	CDR3
TRBV19	TRBJ1-2	15	CAGRPYRGLNYGYTF
TRBV19	TRBJ2-3	16	CASSGRLLGGTDTQYF
TRBV6-5	TRBJ2-1	13	CATQGNGASEQFF
TRBV4-3	TRBJ1-6	14	CASSLTADNSPLHF
TRBV19	TRBJ2-5	14	CASSRTGGLETQYF
TRBV25-1	TRBJ1-3	15	CASSEPLGAGNTIYF
TRBV10-3	TRBJ2-7	18	CAISATVTGGSPVSEQYF
TRBV5-5	TRBJ1-2	15	CASSLEGQSNYGYTF
TRBV28	TRBJ1-5	11	CASGVREPQHF
TRBV7-9	TRBJ1-1	15	CASSLGSGANTEAFF
TRBV5-6	TRBJ2-7	14	CASSGLAVPYEQYF
TRBV28	TRBJ2-7	14	CASSSPGLQLWQYF
TRBV10-3	TRBJ1-2	13	CAIKIPTGVGYTF
TRBV28	TRBJ1-1	15	CASSGTGGKNTEAFF
TRBV7-2	TRBJ2-2	17	CASSLVPPSGGAGELFF
TRBV5-1	TRBJ1-1	15	CASSLGTSMFTEAFF
TRBV11-2	TRBJ2-7	17	CASSLDFTSGGAYEQYF
TRBV18	TRBJ2-7	15	CASSRYTGESYEQYF
TRBV9	TRBJ1-1	19	CASSVAQDSVTLLNTEAFF
TRBV14	TRBJ1-5	18	CASSQGQGAGSVNQPQHF
TRBV7-9	TRBJ2-4	13	CASSLDTIPIQYF
TRBV18	TRBJ2-1	15	CASLPGLAGGNEQFF
TRBV6-1	TRBJ1-5	15	CASSPTGYSNQPQHF
TRBV7-2	TRBJ2-5	14	CASSPPGSQETQYF
TRBV19	TRBJ2-1	15	CASRGLAGLYNEQFF
TRBV11-2	TRBJ2-2	15	CATREWTMNTGELFF
TRBV2	TRBJ1-1	12	CASPNVRGEAFF
TRBV7-2	TRBJ2-7	15	CASSWTSGGSYEQYF
TRBV7-6	TRBJ2-3	20	CASSSVPGLAGGPKTDTQYF
TRBV6-4	TRBJ2-7	12	CASSRHIYEQYF
TRBV7-8	.	14	CASRVATQAYEQYF
TRBV6-1	TRBJ1-1	13	CASRRQGNTEAFF
TRBV27	TRBJ2-2	11	CASSLRGELFF
TRBV5-4	TRBJ1-1	14	CASSEIGGYTEAFF
TRBV6-1	TRBJ1-5	15	CASSVGQAGNQPQHF
TRBV4-2	TRBJ1-1	15	CASSPTQVGNTEAFF
TRBV5-1	TRBJ2-5	14	CASSLASAEETQYF
TRBV5-6	TRBJ2-7	13	CASSSLGTYEQYF
TRBV7-3	TRBJ2-7	13	CASSPGLGGEQYF
TRBV7-2	TRBJ2-2	14	CASSLNGGAGELFF
TRBV5-4	TRBJ1-1	15	CASSSRQGARTEAFF
TRBV9	TRBJ2-7	18	CASSVEAQGASGSYEQYF
TRBV15	TRBJ1-5	10	CATSTGPQHF
TRBV6-6	TRBJ2-2	16	CASSYSRGGHTGELFF
TRBV28	TRBJ2-2	15	CASRRVSLDTGELFF
TRBV5-1	TRBJ2-1	17	CASSLASGRTSDNEQFF
TRBV6-6	TRBJ1-1	15	CASSYLGRGPTEAFF
TRBV5-1	TRBJ2-7	15	CASSLIGTGTYEQYF
TRBV9	TRBJ1-3	14	CASSSAGTGNTIYF
TRBV19	TRBJ2-2	12	CASSPRTGELFF
TRBV28	TRBJ2-5	14	CASSPTRAGETQYF
TRBV25-1	TRBJ2-2	15	CASSEPGKATGELFF
TRBV28	TRBJ2-2	14	CAHKRGRGTGELFF
TRBV19	TRBJ2-7	12	CATQGAGDEQYF
TRBV2	TRBJ2-7	14	CASRAGTGGSQQYF
TRBV25-1	TRBJ1-2	17	CASSAPERFRGAYGYTF
TRBV4-1	TRBJ1-1	14	CASSQIDRATEAFF
TRBV7-9	TRBJ1-4	17	CASSRMTGGLGNEKLFF